The 6 T cell receptor beta chains in this list originate from one sample, sequenced in a study of CD8+CD57+ T cells in acquired aplastic anemia. Selection for sequencing was limited to patients who had shown CD8+CD57+ cell expansion by flow cytometry. Genomic DNA served as template for TCR beta VDJ and CDR3 profiling. TCRdb re-analysed the reads in MiXCR, keeping a single row per CDR3 protein. The data show roughly 80,000 distinct CDR3 sequences, roughly 72% seen once. Sequencing was carried out using sorted CD4+, CD8+, or CD8+CD57+ T cells (not recorded which) from PBMCs. Every receptor here comes from a human donor with aplastic anemia.

The J gene is TRBJ2-3, the V gene TRBV12-3 or TRBV12-4; no reliable D call. Trimming cost V 3 bases and J 4 bases, with 5 bases left between them. CDR3 length: 12 residues. CDR3 amino acids: CASSFDSDTQYF. In DNA form, the CDR3 reads TGTGCCAGCAGTTTTGATTCAGATACGCAGTATTTT.

The genes are TRBV20-1 and TRBJ2-1, with 11 bases aligning to TRBD2. The CDR3 covers 17 residues. The germline gives CDR1 DFQATT, CDR2 SNEGSKA (reference sequence). The V gene end was trimmed by 2 bases and the J gene end by 7 bases; junction bases not matched to a gene: 13. The CDR3 sequence is CSARRLAGGGDANEQFF. The CDR3 DNA reads TGCAGTGCTAGAAGGCTAGCGGGGGGAGGCGATGCTAATGAGCAGTTCTTC.

The rearrangement links TRBV20-1 to TRBJ1-6; 10 bases are shared with TRBD1. Germline trimming cut 6 bases from V and 0 bases from J; bases unmatched to any gene: 11. Per the germline V gene, CDR1 is DFQATT and CDR2 is SNEGSKA (reference sequence). The CDR3 has 18 residues. CDR3 bases: TGCAGTGCGCCAGGGGGACAGGGGCTTAGCTCCTATAATTCACCCCTCCACTTT. Translated, it gives CSAPGGQGLSSYNSPLHF.

As for this clonotype: A much larger clone lies a single base off, so this may be a read error. The chain recombines TRBV20-1 with TRBJ2-1; D is unclear. This CDR3 contains 12 residues. Trimming shortened V by 6 bases and J by 11 bases, and 17 bases separated the two germline ends. In germline, CDR1 is DFQATT, CDR2 SNEGSKA (reference sequence). CDR3 DNA: TGCAGTGCCCACCAGAGGCTGGATAAGCAGTTCTTC. Its protein is CSAHQRLDKQFF.

In its sample, this clonotype was seen a few times. V and J are TRBV9 and TRBJ2-1, with 8 bases that match TRBD1. CDR1 and CDR2 (germline): SGDLS, YYNGEE. This CDR3 region has 16 residues. V gave up 4 bases and J gave up 7 bases; unmatched junction bases: 13. The CDR3 DNA sequence: TGTGCCAGCAGCTCCCCTCCGGGACAGGCGGTAAATGAGCAGTTCTTC. Encoded protein: CASSSPPGQAVNEQFF.

CDR3 loop: CASSRGQLSYGYTF. The DNA of the CDR3 is TGTGCCAGCAGCCGGGGACAATTAAGCTATGGCTACACCTTC. The chain links TRBV7-9 to TRBJ1-2, with a possible D match to TRBD1 (6 bases). The CDR3 sequence is 14 residues long. Between the trimmed V and J ends, which lost 5 bases and 4 bases, there was a span of 14 bases. From germline, CDR1 is SEHNR and CDR2 FQNEAQ (reference sequence).